This T cell receptor (beta chain) emerged from a study of T cell responses to AZD1222 COVID-19 vaccine. The assay was immunoSEQ multiplex PCR, and TCRdb's table has in-frame clones only and misses some. The sample consists of roughly 140,000 clones, about nine tenths of them appearing once. Germline V gene sequence: CDR1 KGHSH, CDR2 LQKENI. This CDR3 contains 14 residues. V was trimmed by 0 bases and J by 8 bases, leaving 8 bases between them. The TCR was taken from an adult in good health. The V gene is TRBV18, the J gene TRBJ1-6; D is unresolved. The specimen comprised peripheral blood, sampled on day 0 of AZD1222 vaccination. CDR3 residues: CASSPPMGDSPLHF. The CDR3 nucleotides read TGTGCCAGCTCACCACCCATGGGTGATTCACCCCTCCACTTT.